This entry concerns a single T cell receptor (beta chain). Its antigen is unidentified. The length of the CDR3 is 14 residues. With V trimmed by 5 bases and J by 1 base, 5 bases remained unmatched. The germline V gene has CDR1 SGHRS and CDR2 YFSETQ. The sample originates from a study of cytomegalovirus exposure and HLA in healthy donors. Study outcomes and limitations: Earlier analysis looked at TCR beta V segments, and most were productive about 87% or about 30% of the time. Another analysis was done later, and it associated over 15,000 TCR beta sequences with HLA alleles at 0.05 false discovery rate. From TCR beta sequences, most subjects' HLA-A and HLA-B alleles were reportedly predicted accurately. The study designated over 150 TCR beta chains cytomegalovirus-associated.

The primer mix had 60 Vbeta and 13 Jbeta primers. Clones were sequenced by immunoSEQ multiplex PCR, and TCRdb holds only the in-frame ones, with some missing. The sample includes 150,000 or so clones, approximately 70% of them seen just once. The chain employs TRBV5-1 and TRBJ1-1, with 7 bases that match TRBD1. Material for sequencing was PBMCs. This sequence was found in a man aged 18 to 30 in good health and CMV-seropositive. The CDR3 spells CASSPGGGNTEAFF. The CDR3 DNA reads as TGCGCCAGCAGTCCAGGGGGAGGGAACACTGAAGCTTTCTTT.